Here is one TCR beta chain with its context. Its antigen is as yet unknown. Profiling relied on immunoSEQ multiplex PCR, and the TCRdb table lists in-frame clones only, not all of them. The table records 55,000 to 70,000 clones, just under 95% of them present only once. CDR3 length: 15 residues. Germline CDR1 reads SGHAT; CDR2 reads FQNNGV. V lost 1 base to trimming and J lost 7 bases; unmatched junction nucleotides: 7. The entry originates in a study of lymphopenia after photon versus proton radiotherapy. Findings and limits, study-wide: Oligoclonal CD8+ Temra expansion after nadir drove photon patients' diversity drop.

The sequences come from peripheral blood, collected from a patient treated with photon-based radiotherapy. J is TRBJ2-1 and V is TRBV11-2, with 7 bases fitting TRBD2. The origin of this receptor is a woman in her 40s with cholangiocarcinoma. CDR3 residues: CASSLAGGLVNEQFF. The CDR3 DNA reads as TGTGCCAGCAGCTTAGCGGGAGGTCTTGTTAATGAGCAGTTCTTC.